This TCR beta chain comes out of a study of T cells in Graves' hyperthyroidism and ophthalmopathy. CDR1 is LNHDA, CDR2 SQIVND, per germline (reference sequence). This CDR3 is built from 14 residues. V was pared by 3 bases and J by 4 bases, with 9 bases between. Study results and caveats: Also found in blood were most expanded thyroid clonotypes above 0.001. By a 13 V-J model, ophthalmopathy was set apart from stable hyperthyroidism.

This clonotype was picked up a small number of times. Its antigen is unknown. RNA transcripts were the template for amplifying TCR beta CDR3 regions. A first-round RT-PCR of the TCR CDR3 used the HTBI primer set. TCRdb called the multiplex PCR reads again in MiXCR, with one record for every CDR3 protein. The table includes about 270,000 distinct CDR3 sequences, nearly 15% detected once. Sequencing was carried out using blood. The chain is built from TRBV19 and TRBJ2-2, with D unresolved. This clonotype was sampled from a woman aged 45-65 years with Graves' hyperthyroidism that later progressed to Graves' ophthalmopathy. CDR3 sequence reads: CASSIDGFTGELFF. DNA of the CDR3: TGTGCCAGTAGTATTGACGGGTTCACCGGGGAGCTGTTTTTT.